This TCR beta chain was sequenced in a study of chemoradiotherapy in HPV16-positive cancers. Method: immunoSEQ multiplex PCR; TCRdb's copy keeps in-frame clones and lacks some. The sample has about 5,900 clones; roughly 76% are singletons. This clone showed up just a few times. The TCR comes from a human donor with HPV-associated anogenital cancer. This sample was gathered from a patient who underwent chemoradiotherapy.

CDR3 residues: CASSYSPGGGDEQYF. Written as DNA, the CDR3 is TGTGCCAGCAGTTACTCTCCCGGGGGGGGCGACGAGCAGTACTTC. This sequence joins TRBV6-5 and TRBJ2-7; the match to TRBD2 covers 8 bases. After removal of 0 bases from V and 5 bases from J, the junction contained 6 bases not matched to a gene. The CDR3 totals 15 residues. Germline assignment: CDR1 MNHEY and CDR2 SVGAGI.